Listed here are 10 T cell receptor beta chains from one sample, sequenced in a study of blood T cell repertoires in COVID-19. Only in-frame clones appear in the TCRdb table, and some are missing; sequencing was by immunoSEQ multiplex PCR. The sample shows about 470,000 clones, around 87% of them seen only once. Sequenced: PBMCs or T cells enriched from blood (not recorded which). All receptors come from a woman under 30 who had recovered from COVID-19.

This chain's CDR3 is CASSLRGTASLTQPQHF. CDR3 nucleotides: TGTGCCAGCAGCCTCAGGGGGACAGCGTCACTAACTCAGCCCCAGCATTTT. V and J are TRBV7-7 and TRBJ1-5; 7 bases are a match to TRBD1. V trimming: 5 bases; J trimming: 6 bases; junction bases outside the gene matches: 16. The CDR3 covers 17 residues. The germline V gene has CDR1 SSHAT and CDR2 FNYEAQ (reference sequence).

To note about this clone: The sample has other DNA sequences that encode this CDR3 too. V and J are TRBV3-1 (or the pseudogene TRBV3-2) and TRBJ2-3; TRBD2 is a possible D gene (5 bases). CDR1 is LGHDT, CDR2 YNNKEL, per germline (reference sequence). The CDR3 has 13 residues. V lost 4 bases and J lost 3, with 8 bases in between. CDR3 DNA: TGTGCCAGCAGCCTAACTAGAACAGATACGCAGTATTTT. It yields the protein CASSLTRTDTQYF.

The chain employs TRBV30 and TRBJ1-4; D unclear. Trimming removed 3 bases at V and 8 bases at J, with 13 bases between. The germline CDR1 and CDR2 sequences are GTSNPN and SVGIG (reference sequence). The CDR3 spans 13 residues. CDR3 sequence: CAWSPPAGEKLFF. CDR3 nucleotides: TGTGCCTGGAGCCCGCCTGCGGGGGAAAAACTGTTTTTT. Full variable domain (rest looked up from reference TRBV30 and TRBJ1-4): SQTIHQWPATLVQPVGSPLSLECTVEGTSNPNLYWYRQAAGRGLQLLFYSVGIGQISSEVPQNLSASRPQDRQFILSSKKLLLSDSGFYLCAWSPPAGEKLFFGSGTQLSVL.

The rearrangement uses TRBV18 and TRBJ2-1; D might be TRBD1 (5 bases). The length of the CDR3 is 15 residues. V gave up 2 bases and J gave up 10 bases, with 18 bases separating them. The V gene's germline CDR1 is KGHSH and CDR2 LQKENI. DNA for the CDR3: TGTGCCAGCTCACCAGGCCCAGGGCGAATTAACGAGCAGTTCTTC. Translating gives CASSPGPGRINEQFF. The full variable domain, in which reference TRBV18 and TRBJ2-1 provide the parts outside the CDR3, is NAGVMQNPRHLVRRRGQEARLRCSPMKGHSHVYWYRQLPEEGLKFMVYLQKENIIDESGMPKERFSAEFPKEGPSILRIQQVVRGDSAAYFCASSPGPGRINEQFFGPGTRLTVL.

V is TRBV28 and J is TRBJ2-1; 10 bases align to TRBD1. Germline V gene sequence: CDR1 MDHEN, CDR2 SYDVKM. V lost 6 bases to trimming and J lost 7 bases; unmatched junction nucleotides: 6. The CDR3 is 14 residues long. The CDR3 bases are TGTGCCAGCAGCCTTGGACAGGGGGGAAATGAGCAGTTCTTC. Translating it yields CASSLGQGGNEQFF.

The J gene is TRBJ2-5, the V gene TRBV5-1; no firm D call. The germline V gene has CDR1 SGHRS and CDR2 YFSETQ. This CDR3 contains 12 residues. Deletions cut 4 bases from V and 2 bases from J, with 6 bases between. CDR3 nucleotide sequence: TGCGCCAGCAGCCGAACACAAGAGACCCAGTACTTC. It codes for CASSRTQETQYF.

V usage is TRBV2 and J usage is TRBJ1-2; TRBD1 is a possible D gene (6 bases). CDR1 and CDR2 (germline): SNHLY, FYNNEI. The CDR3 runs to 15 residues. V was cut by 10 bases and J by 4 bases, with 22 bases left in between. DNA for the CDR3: TGTGCCACCAGCGTACGGGACACGTCCTCCTATGGCTACACCTTC. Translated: CATSVRDTSSYGYTF.

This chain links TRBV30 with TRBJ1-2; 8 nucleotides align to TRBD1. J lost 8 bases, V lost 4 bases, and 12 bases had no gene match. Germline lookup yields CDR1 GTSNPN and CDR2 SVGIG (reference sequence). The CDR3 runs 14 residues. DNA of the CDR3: TGTGCCTGGACTCGACAGGGGAACGGACGCGGCTACACCTTC. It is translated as CAWTRQGNGRGYTF.

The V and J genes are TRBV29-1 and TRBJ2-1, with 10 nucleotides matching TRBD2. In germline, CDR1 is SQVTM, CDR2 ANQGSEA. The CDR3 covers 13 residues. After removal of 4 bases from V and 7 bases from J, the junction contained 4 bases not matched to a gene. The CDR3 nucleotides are TGCAGCGTTGCAAGCGGGGGGGCAAATGAGCAGTTCTTC. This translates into CSVASGGANEQFF.

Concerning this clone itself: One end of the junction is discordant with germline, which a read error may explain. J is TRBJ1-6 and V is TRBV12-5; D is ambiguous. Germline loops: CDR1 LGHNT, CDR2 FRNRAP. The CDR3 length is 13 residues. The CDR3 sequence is CASGLDWSSPLHF. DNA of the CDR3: TGTGCTAGTGGGTTGGATTGGAGCTCACCCCTCCACTTT. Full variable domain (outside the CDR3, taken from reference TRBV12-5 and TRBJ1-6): DARVTQTPRHKVTEMGQEVTMRCQPILGHNTVFWYRQTMMQGLELLAYFRNRAPLDDSGMPKDRFSAEMPDATLATLKIQPSEPRDSAVYFCASGLDWSSPLHFGNGTRLTVT.